The 20 T cell receptor beta chains below come from one sample, sequenced in a study of T cell responses to AZD1222 COVID-19 vaccine. TCRdb's copy holds only in-frame clones and misses some; the assay was immunoSEQ multiplex PCR. Among 150,000 to 200,000 clones listed, roughly 91% were seen once. The sample consisted of peripheral blood, taken on day 0 of AZD1222 vaccination. The receptors here all came from an adult in good health.

The chain employs TRBV13 and TRBJ2-7, with D maybe TRBD2 (5 bases). The V and J ends lost 3 bases and 5 bases respectively, with 11 bases between them. CDR1 is PRHDT and CDR2 is FYEKMQ in the germline V gene (reference sequence). The CDR3 loop spans 13 amino acids. CDR3 region: CASSFAGLHEQYF. The CDR3 DNA reads TGTGCCAGCAGCTTTGCGGGTCTCCACGAGCAGTACTTC. The whole variable domain, remainder taken from reference TRBV13 and TRBJ2-7, is AAGVIQSPRHLIKEKRETATLKCYPIPRHDTVYWYQQGPGQDPQFLISFYEKMQSDKGSIPDRFSAQQFSDYHSELNMSSLELGDSALYFCASSFAGLHEQYFGPGTRLTVT.

CDR3 amino acids: CASSFGSRDAFF. In DNA form, the CDR3 reads TGTGCCAGCAGCTTTGGCTCTAGGGATGCTTTCTTT. The chain recombines TRBV7-9 with TRBJ1-1; D remains ambiguous. With 3 bases removed from V and 11 bases from J, the gap between germline ends came to 13 bases. Germline V gene data show CDR1 as SEHNR and CDR2 as FQNEAQ (reference sequence). The CDR3 totals 12 residues.

The chain uses TRBV19 and TRBJ1-6; 11 nucleotides align to TRBD1. V was clipped by 8 bases and J by 10 bases; unmatched bases: 4. Germline loops: CDR1 LNHDA, CDR2 SQIVND (reference sequence). The CDR3 contains 13 residues. This CDR3 is CASRDRGGSPLHF. The DNA of the CDR3 is TGTGCCAGTCGGGACAGGGGGGGATCACCCCTCCACTTT.

The chain joins TRBV6-6 to TRBJ2-7; possibly TRBD1 for D (5 bases). This CDR3 region has 16 residues. Germline V gene lookup returns CDR1 MNHNY and CDR2 SVGAGI (reference sequence). Trimming stripped 2 bases from V and 2 bases from J, with 16 bases between. CDR3 sequence (DNA): TGTGCCAGCAGTTACGGGAAGGGGATAGGGGCCTACGAGCAGTACTTC. Encoded protein: CASSYGKGIGAYEQYF.

This chain links TRBV24-1 with TRBJ1-3; D is unresolved. Trimming pared 3 bases from V and 1 base from J, leaving 15 bases between. CDR1 is KGHDR and CDR2 is SFDVKD in the germline V gene. The CDR3 sequence is 17 residues long. The CDR3 region is CATSDQVGPISGNTIYF. CDR3 nucleotides: TGTGCCACCAGTGATCAGGTTGGGCCGATATCTGGAAACACCATATATTTT.

The V call is TRBV2, the J call TRBJ2-7, with 7 bases lining up with TRBD1. Germline V gene sequence: CDR1 SNHLY, CDR2 FYNNEI. This CDR3 is 12 amino acids long. V gave up 6 bases and J gave up 3 bases; unmatched junction bases: 2. The CDR3 DNA reads TGTGCCAGCAGGGGACAGAACTACGAGCAGTACTTC. As protein: CASRGQNYEQYF.

The CDR3 nucleotides read TGTGCCAGTAGTATACTTTCGGGGGAAGGTGAAGCTTTCTTT. This translates into CASSILSGEGEAFF. This sequence joins TRBV19 and TRBJ1-1; D may be TRBD1 (5 bases). V lost 2 bases to trimming and J lost 7 bases, with 14 bases between them. The CDR3 is 14 amino acids. Germline assignment: CDR1 LNHDA and CDR2 SQIVND (reference sequence).

This clone occurred once. The chain couples TRBV13 to TRBJ1-5, with D maybe TRBD1 (5 bases). Trimming shortened V by 7 bases and J by 0 bases, and 16 bases separated the two germline ends. This CDR3 spans 16 amino acids. CDR1 is PRHDT, CDR2 FYEKMQ, per germline (reference sequence). The CDR3 is CASTYGRADSNQPQHF. CDR3 nucleotide sequence: TGTGCCAGCACCTACGGCAGGGCTGATAGCAATCAGCCCCAGCATTTT. The whole variable domain, filled in from reference TRBV13 and TRBJ1-5, reads AAGVIQSPRHLIKEKRETATLKCYPIPRHDTVYWYQQGPGQDPQFLISFYEKMQSDKGSIPDRFSAQQFSDYHSELNMSSLELGDSALYFCASTYGRADSNQPQHFGDGTRLSIL.

This clone has only one observation. This chain links TRBV6-5 with TRBJ1-5; 7 nucleotides match TRBD1. CDR3 length: 14 amino acids. The germline gives CDR1 MNHEY, CDR2 SVGAGI. V trimming: 7 bases; J trimming: 8 bases; junction bases outside the gene matches: 11. The CDR3 region is CASMSPYRGEPQHF. Written as DNA, the CDR3 is TGTGCCAGCATGAGTCCTTACAGGGGTGAGCCCCAGCATTTT.

The V call is TRBV14, the J call TRBJ2-2; 9 positions match TRBD2. This CDR3 is 14 amino acids long. With V trimmed by 5 bases and J by 4 bases, 2 bases remained unmatched. The germline V gene has CDR1 SGHDN and CDR2 FVKESK. The CDR3 DNA sequence: TGTGCCAGCAGCACGGGACTAGCCACCGGGGAGCTGTTTTTT. Translation: CASSTGLATGELFF.

The J gene is TRBJ2-1, the V gene TRBV3-1 (or the pseudogene TRBV3-2); D gene unclear. Trimming shortened V by 1 base and J by 8 bases, and 12 bases separated the two germline ends. This CDR3 region has 14 residues. The germline V gene has CDR1 LGHDT and CDR2 YNNKEL (reference sequence). CDR3 amino acids: CASSQVRIAHEQFF. In nucleotides, the CDR3 is TGTGCCAGCAGCCAAGTTCGAATAGCTCATGAGCAGTTCTTC.

V is TRBV6-5 and J is TRBJ1-5; perhaps TRBD1 as D (6 bases). From germline, CDR1 is MNHEY and CDR2 SVGAGI. The CDR3 has 14 amino acids. V was pared by 8 bases and J by 4 bases, with 15 bases between. CDR3 protein: CASHTGPENQPQHF. The CDR3 DNA is TGTGCCAGCCACACAGGGCCAGAGAATCAGCCCCAGCATTTT.

In this sample, this clone turned up a few times. V gene TRBV9 combines with J gene TRBJ2-1; a weak D match, TRBD2 (5 bases). CDR1 and CDR2 (germline): SGDLS, YYNGEE. V shed 0 bases and J shed 8 bases, with 15 bases lying between them. The CDR3 is 15 amino acids. The CDR3 loop is CASSVAASSGDEQFF. Written as DNA, the CDR3 is TGTGCCAGCAGCGTAGCGGCATCCTCCGGGGATGAGCAGTTCTTC.

DNA for the CDR3: TGTGCCAGCAGTAGAACATCGACGGGTCAGCCCCAGCATTTT. Translation: CASSRTSTGQPQHF. The rearrangement links TRBV6-5 to TRBJ1-5; D is unresolved. Trimming pared 5 bases from V and 6 bases from J, leaving 14 bases between. The CDR3 runs 14 residues. The germline V gene encodes CDR1 MNHEY and CDR2 SVGAGI.

This chain joins TRBV4-3 and TRBJ2-7; D call uncertain. This CDR3 is 16 amino acids long. In germline, CDR1 is LGHNA, CDR2 YSLEER. V was clipped by 1 base and J by 3 bases, with 16 bases between them. In nucleotides, the CDR3 is TGCGCCAGCAGCCAAGTTTCGTCCGAATCCCTCTACGAGCAGTACTTC. This encodes CASSQVSSESLYEQYF.

This CDR3 reads CASREGSTNEKLFF. The CDR3 DNA reads as TGTGCCAGCAGGGAGGGGTCAACTAATGAAAAACTGTTTTTT. V is TRBV2 and J is TRBJ1-4, with a possible D match to TRBD1 (5 bases). V was clipped by 6 bases and J by 0 bases, with 8 bases between them. The CDR3 extends over 14 amino acids. Per germline, CDR1 SNHLY and CDR2 FYNNEI.

The DNA for the CDR3 is TGTGCCAGCAGGGGGACAGGGAGGAATTCACCCCTCCACTTT. Translation gives CASRGTGRNSPLHF. The chain joins TRBV6-5 to TRBJ1-6, with 9 positions matching TRBD1. From germline, CDR1 is MNHEY and CDR2 SVGAGI. CDR3 length: 14 residues. After removal of 6 bases from V and 7 bases from J, the junction contained 4 bases not matched to a gene.

V gene TRBV4-3 combines with J gene TRBJ1-1; TRBD1 might be the D (5 bases). Germline V lookup: CDR1 LGHNA, CDR2 YSLEER. This CDR3 is built from 15 residues. Trimming removed 2 bases from V and 5 bases from J, with 15 bases in between. This CDR3 is CASSQLDQGGTEAFF. The CDR3 nucleotides are TGCGCCAGCAGCCAATTGGATCAGGGAGGAACTGAAGCTTTCTTT.

CDR3 sequence reads: CASSQDLSLGDNTGELFF. In nucleotides, the CDR3 is TGCGCCAGCAGCCAAGATCTTTCACTGGGGGATAACACCGGGGAGCTGTTTTTT. This chain links TRBV4-1 with TRBJ2-2; possibly TRBD1 or TRBD2 for D (5 bases each). The V end was cut by 0 bases, the J end by 2 bases, with 16 bases between. Germline values: CDR1 MGHRA, CDR2 YSYEKL. The CDR3 has 18 residues.

The chain combines TRBV12-3 or TRBV12-4 with TRBJ1-2; a weak D match, TRBD1 (6 bases). This CDR3 contains 13 residues. Deletions cut 3 bases from V and 5 bases from J, with 10 bases between. CDR3 residues: CASSLGQGYGYTF. The CDR3 DNA reads as TGTGCCAGCAGTTTGGGGCAGGGGTATGGCTACACCTTC.